This T cell receptor (beta chain) was identified during a study of T cell responses to AZD1222 COVID-19 vaccine. Study-level points and caveats: White British people made up most donors, females outnumbered males, and clonal diversity was possibly underestimated. Spike-spanning, vaccine-associated CD4 TCRs were dominant at 160-218 and 743-854.

Generated by immunoSEQ multiplex PCR, the TCRdb table keeps only in-frame clones and is missing some. The repertoire consists of approximately 130,000 clones, with about nine tenths occurring once and the leading ten covering over 4%. After removal of 6 bases from V and 7 bases from J, the junction contained 6 bases not matched to a gene. The germline V gene has CDR1 SNHLY and CDR2 FYNNEI. This CDR3 contains 15 residues. As to this clone: Antigen specificity is unknown.

This specimen was peripheral blood, taken 28 days after the second dose of the MenACWY control vaccine. The source is an adult who received the MenACWY meningococcal vaccine as a control. The V and J genes are TRBV2 and TRBJ2-1; TRBD2 agrees at 13 bases. CDR3 in DNA: TGTGCCAGCAGCCGGACTAGCGGGAGTCGGAATGAGCAGTTCTTC. Protein product: CASSRTSGSRNEQFF.